A selection of T cell receptor beta chains follows, all from one sample in a study of cytomegalovirus exposure and HLA in healthy donors. Profiling relied on immunoSEQ multiplex PCR, and the TCRdb table lists in-frame clones only, not all of them. This table holds some 150,000 clones, about 80% found once. The material sequenced was PBMCs. The receptor source for this set is a woman aged 40 to 50 in good health and CMV-seronegative. Each CDR3 is given with its conserved first and last residue. The D gene is left open where the match is weak. Part of the rows lack a size; the others show once, few, many or a class for expanded clones.

v_call	clone_size	j_call	d_call	cdr3_aa	cdr3_nt
TRBV14	.	TRBJ2-7	.	CASSLTPDRSSYEQYF	TGTGCCAGCAGCCTAACACCTGACAGGAGCTCCTACGAGCAGTACTTC
TRBV11-2	.	TRBJ2-6	TRBD1	CASSTYEGQGLTGANVLTF	TGTGCCAGCAGCACCTATGAAGGACAGGGGTTGACTGGGGCCAACGTCCTGACTTTC
TRBV28	.	TRBJ1-5	.	CASSLAPGRGRGSNQPQHF	TGTGCCAGCAGTTTAGCCCCCGGACGCGGCAGGGGTAGCAATCAGCCCCAGCATTTT
TRBV7-9	.	TRBJ1-2	TRBD1	CASSLGTGGANGYTF	TGTGCCAGCAGCTTAGGGACAGGGGGCGCAAATGGCTACACCTTC
TRBV7-8	.	TRBJ2-7	.	CASSLQDYAYEQYF	TGTGCCAGCAGCTTACAGGATTATGCCTACGAGCAGTACTTC
TRBV6-1	few	TRBJ1-1	TRBD1	CASKSDRGRTEAFF	TGTGCCAGCAAGTCAGACAGGGGGCGCACTGAAGCTTTCTTT
TRBV7-3	.	TRBJ2-1	.	CASSLGTEFEQFF	TGTGCCAGCAGCTTAGGTACGGAGTTTGAGCAGTTCTTC
TRBV6-5	.	TRBJ1-2	.	CASSYMGGDYGYTF	TGTGCCAGCAGTTACATGGGGGGAGACTATGGCTACACCTTC
TRBV12-5	once	TRBJ2-5	TRBD1	CASGWGTGATQETQYF	TGTGCTAGTGGTTGGGGGACAGGGGCCACCCAAGAGACCCAGTACTTC
TRBV6-5	.	TRBJ2-1	.	CASRSGGPSYNEQFF	TGTGCCAGCAGATCCGGAGGACCGTCCTACAATGAGCAGTTCTTC
TRBV28	.	TRBJ2-7	.	CASSSRPSISAYEQYF	TGTGCCAGCAGTTCCCGTCCCTCGATCAGTGCCTACGAGCAGTACTTC
TRBV27	.	TRBJ1-4	TRBD1	CASSSGTGTEKLFF	TGTGCCAGCAGTTCCGGGACAGGGACTGAAAAACTGTTTTTT
TRBV9	.	TRBJ1-1	TRBD1	CASTPDRETEAFF	TGTGCCAGCACCCCGGACAGGGAGACTGAAGCTTTCTTT
TRBV19	.	TRBJ1-5	TRBD1	CASTDRGQQPQHF	TGTGCCAGTACGGACAGGGGGCAACAGCCCCAGCATTTT
TRBV19	.	TRBJ2-1	TRBD1	CASKGTGPGGRRYNEQFF	TGTGCCAGCAAGGGGACAGGGCCCGGAGGGCGCAGGTACAATGAGCAGTTCTTC
TRBV30	.	TRBJ1-1	.	CAWIHPLRSGTEAFF	TGTGCCTGGATTCACCCCCTCAGGTCTGGAACTGAAGCTTTCTTT
TRBV10-3	.	TRBJ2-1	TRBD1	CAITGQGSDEQFF	TGTGCCATCACTGGACAGGGGAGCGATGAGCAGTTCTTC
TRBV7-2	.	TRBJ2-2	.	CASSFLGGGSVTGELFF	TGTGCCAGCAGCTTTTTAGGGGGGGGATCTGTCACCGGGGAGCTGTTTTTT
TRBV20-1	.	TRBJ1-1	.	CSAANTEAFF	TGCAGTGCGGCGAACACTGAAGCTTTCTTT
TRBV10-2	.	TRBJ1-2	TRBD1	CASSVSTGGFGGYTF	TGCGCCAGCAGTGTATCAACAGGGGGTTTTGGTGGCTACACCTTC
TRBV5-4	.	TRBJ1-6	.	CATGLGGWLESPLHF	TGTGCCACCGGGCTGGGGGGTTGGCTCGAATCACCCCTCCACTTT
TRBV7-8	.	TRBJ2-7	.	CASDTHINPSGTYEEQYF	TGTGCCAGCGATACCCACATAAACCCCAGCGGAACCTACGAGGAGCAGTACTTC
TRBV27	once	TRBJ2-7	TRBD2	CASSSLAGALYEQYF	TGTGCCAGCAGTTCGTTAGCGGGAGCGCTCTACGAGCAGTACTTC
TRBV6-1	.	TRBJ1-6	TRBD1	CASKDRAGSPLHF	TGTGCCAGCAAGGACAGGGCAGGGTCACCCCTCCACTTT
TRBV18	.	TRBJ2-7	TRBD1	CASSPSGTGGLEQYF	TGTGCCAGCTCACCCTCCGGGACAGGGGGCCTCGAGCAGTACTTC
TRBV6-1	.	TRBJ2-7	.	CASSEELSRFSYEQYF	TGTGCCAGCAGTGAAGAGTTAAGTAGATTTTCCTACGAGCAGTACTTC
TRBV7-9	.	TRBJ1-2	.	CASSLVPRQVGYGYTF	TGTGCCAGCAGCTTAGTCCCTAGACAGGTGGGCTATGGCTACACCTTC
TRBV7-9	.	TRBJ1-1	.	CASSLAEGGTEAFF	TGTGCCAGCAGCTTAGCTGAGGGTGGCACTGAAGCTTTCTTT
TRBV28	.	TRBJ2-2	TRBD1	CASSFGTGVDITGELFF	TGTGCCAGCAGCTTTGGGACAGGGGTAGACATCACCGGGGAGCTGTTTTTT
TRBV6-5	.	TRBJ2-7	TRBD1	CASSTGGAGYEQYF	TGTGCCAGCAGTACAGGGGGCGCCGGCTACGAGCAGTACTTC
TRBV28	.	TRBJ2-3	.	CASIAASTDTQYF	TGTGCCAGCATCGCGGCTAGCACAGATACGCAGTATTTT
TRBV28	.	TRBJ2-7	.	CASAEFGYEQYF	TGTGCCAGCGCTGAATTCGGCTACGAGCAGTACTTC
TRBV29-1	once	TRBJ2-3	.	CSVERRQLATDTQYF	TGCAGCGTTGAAAGACGTCAACTAGCCACAGATACGCAGTATTTT
TRBV7-6	.	TRBJ2-3	.	CASSTRQQFTDTQYF	TGTGCCAGCAGCACGCGACAGCAATTCACAGATACGCAGTATTTT
TRBV9	.	TRBJ2-3	TRBD2	CASSVALAGTGTDTQYF	TGTGCCAGCAGCGTAGCTCTAGCGGGAACGGGCACAGATACGCAGTATTTT
TRBV5-6	.	TRBJ1-1	TRBD1	CASSFLWTGNTEAFF	TGTGCCAGCAGCTTTTTATGGACAGGGAACACTGAAGCTTTCTTT
TRBV7-9	.	TRBJ2-7	.	CSSSLYYEQYF	TGTTCCAGCAGCCTCTACTACGAGCAGTACTTC
TRBV5-1	.	TRBJ2-7	TRBD2	CASSLDPAGVYEQYF	TGCGCCAGCAGCTTGGATCCAGCGGGAGTATACGAGCAGTACTTC
TRBV7-2	.	TRBJ2-1	.	CASSLADYSYNEQFF	TGTGCCAGCAGCTTAGCAGACTACTCCTACAATGAGCAGTTCTTC
TRBV5-4	.	TRBJ1-2	.	CASSLQENYGYTF	TGTGCCAGCAGCCTACAGGAGAACTATGGCTACACCTTC
TRBV5-6	.	TRBJ2-1	.	CASSLEFGGGPYNEQFF	TGTGCCAGCAGCTTGGAATTCGGCGGGGGCCCCTACAATGAGCAGTTCTTC
TRBV7-3	.	TRBJ2-1	.	CASSLGSGDGYNEQFF	TGTGCCAGCAGCTTAGGAAGTGGAGATGGCTACAATGAGCAGTTCTTC
TRBV7-9	.	TRBJ1-4	.	CASSRNEKLFF	TGTGCCAGCTCGAGGAATGAAAAACTGTTTTTT
TRBV7-3	.	TRBJ2-3	TRBD2	CASSLTSGSGTDTQYF	TGTGCCAGCAGCTTAACTAGCGGGAGTGGCACAGATACGCAGTATTTT
TRBV28	.	TRBJ1-2	.	CASSLGPGVGDGYTF	TGTGCCAGCAGTTTAGGCCCAGGGGTGGGTGACGGCTACACCTTC
TRBV27	.	TRBJ2-1	.	CASSPQSSDNEQFF	TGTGCCAGCAGTCCCCAGTCGTCAGACAATGAGCAGTTCTTC